The entry below gives a single T cell receptor (beta chain) sequence along with its context. V lost 6 bases, J lost 9 bases, and 10 bases stayed unmatched. Germline lookup yields CDR1 LNHDA and CDR2 SQIVND (reference sequence). The length of the CDR3 is 15 residues. These data come from a study of blood T cell repertoires in COVID-19. The wider study: Sites across the United States, Italy and Spain contributed samples from acute and convalescent COVID-19.

Study processing details: Amplified reference gene primers provided the basis for estimating nucleated cell counts. Clones were read by immunoSEQ multiplex PCR, and TCRdb kept only the in-frame ones, dropping some. The DNA gave D and trimming, while V, J and clone size come from that table. Of more than 75,000 clones listed, 70% to 90% are singletons. The chain employs TRBV19 and TRBJ1-6, with 8 nucleotides matching TRBD1. This sequence was found in a woman aged 80 or over with acute or convalescent COVID-19. Sample: peripheral blood. The CDR3 region is CASSSDRGRLSPLHF. In DNA form, the CDR3 reads TGTGCCAGTAGCTCCGACAGGGGAAGGCTTTCACCCCTCCACTTT. Supplemented by reference TRBV19 and TRBJ1-6, the full variable domain reads DGGITQSPKYLFRKEGQNVTLSCEQNLNHDAMYWYRQDPGQGLRLIYYSQIVNDFQKGDIAEGYSVSREKKESFPLTVTSAQKNPTAFYLCASSSDRGRLSPLHFGNGTRLTVT.